This TCR beta chain is drawn from a study of human T cells and chemical hapten exposure. Single cDNA molecules in the library carried unique molecular identifiers attached during preparation. Per the original data handling: The median was around 91,000 TCRs per sample, ranging 23,224 to 690,600. A single record per CDR3 protein comes from TCRdb applying MiXCR to the RACE reads. For this entry, the V and J calls and clone size follow TCRdb and not the study's own pipeline. The sample records 180,000 or so distinct CDR3 sequences, about 14% being singletons. Described time point: patch test 1, 2 weeks after DPC sensitization. Treatment described: therapeutic diphenylcyclopropenone sensitization with weekly scalp DPC. The CDR3 runs 14 residues. Per germline, CDR1 MNHEY and CDR2 SVGEGT. The V and J ends lost 6 bases and 4 bases, in that order; junction bases with no gene match: 4. This clonotype was seen repeatedly, ten times or more. Its matching antigen is unknown.

Study-wide findings and caveats: Those TCRs sitting above 1 in 1000 frequency stayed the same with DPC sensitization.

The chain has TRBV6-2 or TRBV6-3 and TRBJ1-5, with 9 bases lining up with TRBD1. The source was whole blood, collected in connection with sensitization to the hapten diphenylcyclopropenone (DPC). This TCR was recovered from a woman between 25 and 40 years old with alopecia areata. Some clones in this sample may be carry-over from other donors' samples. The CDR3: CASRPTGGNQPQHF. As DNA, the CDR3 is TGTGCCAGCAGGCCGACAGGGGGTAATCAGCCCCAGCATTTT.